This T cell receptor beta chain originates from a study of shared clonotypes between healthy human individuals. Study-level results: In the sorted subsets, rarefaction showed sequencing was incomplete despite large depth.

Sequencing was performed with immunoSEQ multiplex PCR; in TCRdb, only in-frame clones are kept and a portion is missing. The sample has 2 million to 2.5 million clones, about nine tenths seen once. The CDR3 has 16 residues. Germline V gene data show CDR1 as SEHNR and CDR2 as FQNEAQ (reference sequence). Trimming cost V 1 base and J 1 base, with 11 bases left between them. Remarks on this clone: What it binds is not known. This same CDR3 is encoded by further DNA sequences in the sample.

Source material: naive CD4+ T cells from PBMCs. Subset specified: CD45RA+ positively selected. This TCR came from a man between 18 and 29 years old in good health. Some clones in this sample may be carry-over from other donors' samples. The chain recombines TRBV7-9 with TRBJ1-3, with D uncertain. CDR3 sequence reads: CASSLGAGSSGNTIYF. Written as DNA, the CDR3 is TGTGCCAGCAGCTTAGGGGCAGGCAGTTCTGGAAACACCATATATTTT.